The 26 T cell receptor beta chains presented below share a single source sample, sequenced in a study of control samples from healthy donors and cancer patients. TCRdb's table, derived via immunoSEQ multiplex PCR, lists solely in-frame clones and lacks some. The table includes around 160,000 clones, 80% to 95% detected once. Sequencing used blood. These receptor sequences come from a young man in good health.

The chain uses TRBV19 and TRBJ2-7; D is perhaps TRBD1 (6 bases). CDR1 is LNHDA and CDR2 is SQIVND in the germline V gene (reference sequence). Between the trimmed V and J ends, which lost 8 bases and 0 bases, there was a span of 11 bases. The CDR3 is 13 amino acids. The CDR3 nucleotides read TGTGCCAGTTCTGGACAGAGCTCCTACGAGCAGTACTTC. It yields the protein CASSGQSSYEQYF.

The chain is built from TRBV29-1 and TRBJ2-1; TRBD2 matches 7 bases. Trimming removed 1 base from V and 8 bases from J; junction bases left unmatched: 8. Germline V gene sequence: CDR1 SQVTM, CDR2 ANQGSEA. The length of the CDR3 is 14 residues. The CDR3 sequence is CSVEGEGNRYEQFF. The CDR3, as DNA: TGCAGCGTTGAAGGGGAGGGGAATAGGTATGAGCAGTTCTTC.

V gene TRBV29-1 combines with J gene TRBJ2-7; 9 positions agree with TRBD1. Germline CDR1 SQVTM, CDR2 ANQGSEA. The junction had 5 bases not matched to a gene; V was cut back by 7 bases and J by 1 base. The CDR3 sequence is 13 residues long. CDR3 sequence reads: CSAQGAGSYEQYF. CDR3 sequence (DNA): TGCAGCGCACAGGGGGCGGGGTCCTACGAGCAGTACTTC.

The CDR3 region has the DNA TGTGCCAGCAAGGCGGGGGTCGGGGAGACCCAGTACTTC. It specifies CASKAGVGETQYF. J is TRBJ2-5 and V is TRBV6-5, with TRBD2 matching over 7 bases. This CDR3 is built from 13 residues. Trimming cost V 7 bases and J 5 bases; bases outside gene matches: 7. The germline V gene encodes CDR1 MNHEY and CDR2 SVGAGI.

The V call is TRBV4-3, the J call TRBJ2-3; TRBD2 might be the D (6 bases). V was trimmed by 3 bases and J by 2 bases, leaving 9 bases between them. Germline CDR1 and CDR2: LGHNA and YSLEER. The CDR3 is 14 residues long. The CDR3 spells CASSQTRYTDTQYF. The CDR3 DNA is TGCGCCAGCAGCCAGACTAGATACACAGATACGCAGTATTTT.

The CDR3 DNA reads TGTGCCAGCAGCTTTTCGGACAACTATGGCTACACCTTC. It yields the protein CASSFSDNYGYTF. The chain carries TRBV13 and TRBJ1-2; D unclear. The V end was cut by 3 bases, the J end by 2 bases, with 7 bases between. The length of the CDR3 is 13 residues. Germline V gene data show CDR1 as PRHDT and CDR2 as FYEKMQ (reference sequence).

The rearrangement links TRBV9 to TRBJ2-7, with D maybe TRBD1 (6 bases). Trimming shortened V by 2 bases and J by 4 bases, and 13 bases separated the two germline ends. The CDR3 has 14 residues. Germline-derived CDR1 and CDR2 are SGDLS and YYNGEE. Written as DNA, the CDR3 is TGTGCCAGCAGCGTCCAAGGGGACAATTACGAGCAGTACTTC. As protein: CASSVQGDNYEQYF.

The J gene is TRBJ1-1, the V gene TRBV6-5; no clear D. This CDR3 spans 14 amino acids. Germline V CDR1 and CDR2: MNHEY, SVGAGI. V lost 2 bases and J lost 6, with 13 bases in between. CDR3 bases: TGTGCCAGCAGTTACACCTTCCCCCTTGCTGAAGCTTTCTTT. It encodes CASSYTFPLAEAFF.

The J gene is TRBJ2-1, the V gene TRBV10-3, with 7 nucleotides matching TRBD1. V lost 4 bases to trimming and J lost 8 bases; unmatched junction nucleotides: 11. The CDR3 is made up of 15 amino acids. The germline CDR1 and CDR2 sequences are ENHRY and SYGVKD. CDR3 residues: CAISGTGVAIDEQFF. CDR3 nucleotides: TGTGCCATCAGTGGAACAGGGGTGGCAATCGATGAGCAGTTCTTC.

The chain combines TRBV2 with TRBJ1-5; no firm D call. The V end was cut by 4 bases, the J end by 7 bases, with 17 bases between. This CDR3 is built from 15 residues. Germline V gene sequence: CDR1 SNHLY, CDR2 FYNNEI. CDR3 protein: CASSGLSPAVQPQHF. The CDR3 bases are TGTGCCAGCAGTGGCCTGTCCCCCGCGGTACAGCCCCAGCATTTT.

The chain recombines TRBV7-9 with TRBJ1-4, with unresolved D. CDR1 and CDR2 from the germline V gene are SEHNR and FQNEAQ (reference sequence). This CDR3 spans 15 amino acids. V lost 5 bases, J lost 0 bases, and 10 bases lay in between. The CDR3 DNA reads as TGTGCCAGCAGCAGCAGGCCGCCAACTAATGAAAAACTGTTTTTT. This gives the protein CASSSRPPTNEKLFF.

V is TRBV11-3 and J is TRBJ1-2; D is possibly TRBD1 (5 bases). CDR1 and CDR2 (germline): SGHNT, YENEEA. The CDR3 loop spans 15 amino acids. The V end lost 5 bases, the J end lost 3 bases, and 16 bases lay between the germline ends. CDR3 DNA: TGTGCCAGCAGCCCAAGTGATGGGGGAGACTATGGCTACACCTTC. It yields the protein CASSPSDGGDYGYTF.

This chain joins TRBV6-2 or TRBV6-3 and TRBJ2-2, with 15 positions matching TRBD2. Losses at the gene ends were 3 bases for V and 1 base for J; bases not matched to a gene: 3. Germline values: CDR1 MNHEY, CDR2 SVGEGT. The length of the CDR3 is 18 residues. For the CDR3, the DNA is TGTGCCAGCAGTTATCGGACTAGCGGGGGGGAGAACACCGGGGAGCTGTTTTTT. The encoded protein is CASSYRTSGGENTGELFF.

The chain uses TRBV6-1 and TRBJ2-7, with 9 bases fitting TRBD2. Looked up from germline, CDR1 is MNHNS and CDR2 is SASEGT. This CDR3 region has 15 residues. V dropped 3 bases and J dropped 3; count of bases not matched to a gene: 6. The CDR3 reads CASSEEREVDYEQYF. DNA for the CDR3: TGTGCCAGCAGTGAGGAGCGGGAGGTCGACTACGAGCAGTACTTC.

The chain recombines TRBV7-9 with TRBJ2-3, with TRBD2 matching over 12 bases. Germline CDR1 reads SEHNR; CDR2 reads FQNEAQ (reference sequence). Trimming cost V 7 bases and J 2 bases; bases outside gene matches: 10. The CDR3 totals 17 residues. The CDR3 nucleotides are TGTGCCAGCATTCTACTTCGGACTAGCGGGGTCACAGATACGCAGTATTTT. Its translation: CASILLRTSGVTDTQYF.

The chain joins TRBV5-8 to TRBJ1-2, with D unresolved. The ends were cut back, 2 bases at V and 8 bases at J, with 10 bases in the middle. The CDR3 is made up of 12 amino acids. The V gene's germline CDR1 is SGHTS and CDR2 YDEGEE. The CDR3 sequence is CASSFFVWGYTF. CDR3 DNA: TGTGCCAGCAGCTTTTTCGTGTGGGGCTACACCTTC.

The gene calls are TRBV27 and TRBJ2-2, with D possibly TRBD2 on 6 matching bases. The germline V gene has CDR1 MNHEY and CDR2 SMNVEV (reference sequence). Trimming pared 7 bases from V and 6 bases from J, leaving 24 bases between. The CDR3 runs 17 residues. The CDR3 protein is CASIPAGRRGYPGELFF. The DNA of the CDR3 is TGTGCCAGCATCCCCGCGGGGCGGCGGGGATACCCCGGGGAGCTGTTTTTT.

The V and J genes are TRBV9 and TRBJ2-1, with TRBD2 matching 7 bases. There are 14 residues in the CDR3. The germline V gene has CDR1 SGDLS and CDR2 YYNGEE. Losses at the gene ends were 7 bases for V and 4 bases for J; bases not matched to a gene: 8. The CDR3 nucleotides are TGTGCCAGCGCGAGTACGGGGGGATACAATGAGCAGTTCTTC. It specifies CASASTGGYNEQFF. The entire variable domain, with the rest obtained from reference TRBV9 and TRBJ2-1, is as follows: DSGVTQTPKHLITATGQRVTLRCSPRSGDLSVYWYQQSLDQGLQFLIQYYNGEERAKGNILERFSAQQFPDLHSELNLSSLELGDSALYFCASASTGGYNEQFFGPGTRLTVL.

The genes are TRBV13 and TRBJ2-1; TRBD2 agrees at 9 bases. This CDR3 is built from 16 residues. The germline V gene has CDR1 PRHDT and CDR2 FYEKMQ (reference sequence). V trimming: 2 bases; J trimming: 6 bases; junction bases outside the gene matches: 8. The CDR3 nucleotides read TGTGCCAGCAGCTTATATTCAGCGGGGGGTTTCAATGAGCAGTTCTTC. Translating it yields CASSLYSAGGFNEQFF.

The chain couples TRBV11-2 to TRBJ2-5, with TRBD1 matching 9 bases. Per germline, CDR1 SGHAT and CDR2 FQNNGV. This CDR3 is 17 amino acids long. The V and J ends lost 5 bases and 2 bases, in that order; junction bases with no gene match: 12. This CDR3 reads CASSTGRQGGKQETQYF. As DNA, the CDR3 is TGTGCCAGCAGCACGGGGCGACAGGGGGGAAAACAAGAGACCCAGTACTTC.

The J gene is TRBJ2-3, the V gene TRBV6-5; the D gene is possibly TRBD2 (5 bases). Trimming took off 1 base at V and 1 base at J, with 12 bases between the two ends. Looked up from germline, CDR1 is MNHEY and CDR2 is SVGAGI. There are 16 residues in the CDR3. As DNA, the CDR3 is TGTGCCAGCAGTTACTTGAGGGCCCTTCGCACAGATACGCAGTATTTT. Amino acid sequence: CASSYLRALRTDTQYF.

The rearrangement links TRBV24-1 to TRBJ2-2; 7 bases are shared with TRBD2. The CDR3 spans 14 residues. The trim removed 2 bases at V and 4 bases at J, leaving 0 bases unmatched. CDR1 KGHDR and CDR2 SFDVKD come from the germline V gene. This chain's CDR3 is CATSDWGGTGELFF. In DNA form, the CDR3 reads TGTGCCACCAGTGATTGGGGGGGCACCGGGGAGCTGTTTTTT.

This clone was picked up one time. The chain is built from TRBV9 and TRBJ2-5; D remains ambiguous. Per the germline V gene, CDR1 is SGDLS and CDR2 is YYNGEE. This CDR3 has 13 residues. V was cut by 0 bases and J by 2 bases, with 5 bases left in between. CDR3 DNA: TGTGCCAGCAGCGTAGGGCAACAAGAGACCCAGTACTTC. It is translated as CASSVGQQETQYF.

The gene calls are TRBV4-3 and TRBJ1-5, with TRBD1 as a possible D gene (6 bases). V shed 0 bases and J shed 4 bases, with 10 bases lying between them. In germline, CDR1 is LGHNA, CDR2 YSLEER. The CDR3 sequence is 15 residues long. CDR3 in DNA: TGCGCCAGCAGCCAAGATATGCAGGGGAATCAGCCCCAGCATTTT. As protein: CASSQDMQGNQPQHF.

The rearrangement joins TRBV2 to TRBJ1-2; D is unclear. Germline V gene data show CDR1 as SNHLY and CDR2 as FYNNEI. The V end was cut by 6 bases, the J end by 4 bases, with 12 bases between. The CDR3 runs to 13 residues. The CDR3: CASRSGHFYGYTF. The CDR3 DNA follows: TGTGCCAGCAGAAGCGGCCACTTCTATGGCTACACCTTC. Variable domain in full (rest from reference TRBV2 and TRBJ1-2): EPEVTQTPSHQVTQMGQEVILRCVPISNHLYFYWYRQILGQKVEFLVSFYNNEISEKSEIFDDQFSVERPDGSNFTLKIRSTKLEDSAMYFCASRSGHFYGYTFGSGTRLTVV.

The chain carries TRBV7-3 and TRBJ2-7; D may correspond to TRBD1 or TRBD2 (5 bases each). This CDR3 comprises 14 residues. Trimming took 4 bases from V and 3 from J, leaving 13 bases between them. Germline CDR1 and CDR2: SGHTA and FQGTGA. CDR3 sequence reads: CASSSVPGGYEQYF. The CDR3 DNA reads TGTGCCAGCAGCTCGGTTCCTGGGGGCTACGAGCAGTACTTC. Full variable domain (rest looked up from reference TRBV7-3 and TRBJ2-7): GAGVSQTPSNKVTEKGKYVELRCDPISGHTALYWYRQSLGQGPEFLIYFQGTGAADDSGLPNDRFFAVRPEGSVSTLKIQRTERGDSAVYLCASSSVPGGYEQYFGPGTRLTVT.